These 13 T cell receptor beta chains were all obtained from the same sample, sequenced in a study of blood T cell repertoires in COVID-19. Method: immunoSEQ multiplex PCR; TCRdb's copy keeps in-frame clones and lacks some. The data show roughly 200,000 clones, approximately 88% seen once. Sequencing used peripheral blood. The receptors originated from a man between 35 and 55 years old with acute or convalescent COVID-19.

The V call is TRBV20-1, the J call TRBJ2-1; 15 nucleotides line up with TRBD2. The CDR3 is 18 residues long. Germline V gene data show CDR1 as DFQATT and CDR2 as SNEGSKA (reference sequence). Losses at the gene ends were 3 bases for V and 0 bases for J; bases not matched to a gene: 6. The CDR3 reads CSASGTSGGPSSYNEQFF. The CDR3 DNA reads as TGCAGTGCTAGTGGGACTAGCGGGGGGCCAAGCTCCTACAATGAGCAGTTCTTC.

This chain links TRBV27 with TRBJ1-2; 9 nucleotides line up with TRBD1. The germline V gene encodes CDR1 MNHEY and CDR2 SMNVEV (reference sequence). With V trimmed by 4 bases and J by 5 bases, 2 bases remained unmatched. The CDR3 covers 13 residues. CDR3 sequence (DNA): TGTGCCAGCAGTTCACAGGGGGCGTATGGCTACACCTTC. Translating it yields CASSSQGAYGYTF.

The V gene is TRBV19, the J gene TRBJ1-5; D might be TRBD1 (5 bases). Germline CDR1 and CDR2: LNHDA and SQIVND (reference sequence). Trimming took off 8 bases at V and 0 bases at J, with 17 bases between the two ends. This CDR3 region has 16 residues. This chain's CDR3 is CASLGVGGYSNQPQHF. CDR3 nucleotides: TGTGCCAGTTTGGGAGTGGGGGGTTATAGCAATCAGCCCCAGCATTTT.

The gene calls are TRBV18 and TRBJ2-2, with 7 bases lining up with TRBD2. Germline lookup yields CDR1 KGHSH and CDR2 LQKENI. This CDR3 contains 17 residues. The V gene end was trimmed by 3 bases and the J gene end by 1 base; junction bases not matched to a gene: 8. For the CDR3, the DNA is TGTGCCAGCTCACCTAATTCACGGGGGGTGAACACCGGGGAGCTGTTTTTT. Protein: CASSPNSRGVNTGELFF. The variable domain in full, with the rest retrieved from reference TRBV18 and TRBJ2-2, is NAGVMQNPRHLVRRRGQEARLRCSPMKGHSHVYWYRQLPEEGLKFMVYLQKENIIDESGMPKERFSAEFPKEGPSILRIQQVVRGDSAAYFCASSPNSRGVNTGELFFGEGSRLTVL.

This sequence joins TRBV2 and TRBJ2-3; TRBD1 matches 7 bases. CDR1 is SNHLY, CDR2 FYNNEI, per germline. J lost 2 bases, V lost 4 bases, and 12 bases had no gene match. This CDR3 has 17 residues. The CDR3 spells CASSGSRGRGSTDTQYF. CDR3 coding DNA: TGTGCCAGCAGTGGAAGTAGAGGCAGGGGGTCCACAGATACGCAGTATTTT.

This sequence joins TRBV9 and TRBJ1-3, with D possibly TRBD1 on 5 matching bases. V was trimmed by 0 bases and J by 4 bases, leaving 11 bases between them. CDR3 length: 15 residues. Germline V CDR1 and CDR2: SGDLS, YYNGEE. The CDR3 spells CASSVVSGPGNTIYF. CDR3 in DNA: TGTGCCAGCAGCGTAGTATCAGGGCCCGGAAACACCATATATTTT.

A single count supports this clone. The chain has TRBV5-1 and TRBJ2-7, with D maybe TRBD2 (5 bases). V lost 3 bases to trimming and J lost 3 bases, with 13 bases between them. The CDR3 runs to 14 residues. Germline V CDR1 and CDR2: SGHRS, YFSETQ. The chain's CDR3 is CASSSGLTYYEQYF. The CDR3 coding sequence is TGCGCCAGCAGCTCCGGACTGACGTACTACGAGCAGTACTTC.

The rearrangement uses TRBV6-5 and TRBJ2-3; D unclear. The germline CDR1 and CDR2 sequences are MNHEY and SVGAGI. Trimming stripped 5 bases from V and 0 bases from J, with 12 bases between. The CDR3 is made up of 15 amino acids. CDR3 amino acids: CASSPMLASTDTQYF. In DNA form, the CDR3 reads TGTGCCAGCAGTCCAATGTTGGCTAGCACAGATACGCAGTATTTT.

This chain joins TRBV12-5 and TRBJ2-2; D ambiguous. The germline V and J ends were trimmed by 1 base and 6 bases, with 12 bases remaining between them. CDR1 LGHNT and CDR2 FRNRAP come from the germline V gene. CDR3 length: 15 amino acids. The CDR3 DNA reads TGTGCTAGTGGTTTGGGGGCAGAATGGGCCGGGGAGCTGTTTTTT. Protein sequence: CASGLGAEWAGELFF.

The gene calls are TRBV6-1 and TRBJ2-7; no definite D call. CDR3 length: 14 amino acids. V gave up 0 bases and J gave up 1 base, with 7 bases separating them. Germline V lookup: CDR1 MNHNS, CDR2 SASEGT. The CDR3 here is CASSEAPGSYEQYF. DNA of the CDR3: TGTGCCAGCAGTGAAGCACCGGGTTCCTACGAGCAGTACTTC.

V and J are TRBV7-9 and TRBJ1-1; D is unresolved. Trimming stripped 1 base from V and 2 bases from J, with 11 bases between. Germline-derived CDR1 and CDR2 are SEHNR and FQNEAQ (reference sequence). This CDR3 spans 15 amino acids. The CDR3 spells CASSLDGRANTEAFF. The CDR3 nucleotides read TGTGCCAGCAGCTTAGACGGGAGGGCCAACACTGAAGCTTTCTTT.

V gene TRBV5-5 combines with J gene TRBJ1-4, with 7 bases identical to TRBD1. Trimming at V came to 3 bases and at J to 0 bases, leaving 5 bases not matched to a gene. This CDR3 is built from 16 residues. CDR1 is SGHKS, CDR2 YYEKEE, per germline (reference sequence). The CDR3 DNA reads TGTGCCAGCAGCTCGGGACAGACAGCAACTAATGAAAAACTGTTTTTT. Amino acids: CASSSGQTATNEKLFF. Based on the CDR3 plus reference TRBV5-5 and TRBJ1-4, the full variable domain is DAGVTQSPTHLIKTRGQQVTLRCSPISGHKSVSWYQQVLGQGPQFIFQYYEKEERGRGNFPDRFSARQFPNYSSELNVNALLLGDSALYLCASSSGQTATNEKLFFGSGTQLSVL.

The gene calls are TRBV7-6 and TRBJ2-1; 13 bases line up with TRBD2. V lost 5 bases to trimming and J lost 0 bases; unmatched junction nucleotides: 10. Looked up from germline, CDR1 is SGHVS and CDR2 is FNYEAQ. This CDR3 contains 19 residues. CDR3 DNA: TGTGCCAGCAGCCCCCCCAGGACTAGCGGGGGCAGCTCCTACAATGAGCAGTTCTTC. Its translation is CASSPPRTSGGSSYNEQFF. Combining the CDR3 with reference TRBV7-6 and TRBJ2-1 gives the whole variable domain GAGVSQSPRYKVTKRGQDVALRCDPISGHVSLYWYRQALGQGPEFLTYFNYEAQQDKSGLPNDRFSAERPEGSISTLTIQRTEQRDSAMYRCASSPPRTSGGSSYNEQFFGPGTRLTVL.